This T cell receptor beta chain is from a study of T cells after yellow fever vaccination (dated by TCRdb to about 2019). Regarding the research as a whole: The SMART-Seq v4 Ultra Low Input RNA kit was used to prepare libraries from fractions with low cell numbers. Bulk PBMC replicates and cell subsets were isolated from blood drawn at multiple timepoints before and after both primary and secondary immunization. Two healthy male donors, one aged 18 to 30 and one aged 30 to 40 years, were included in the cohort. Bulk TCR alpha and beta repertoires were sequenced longitudinally to track T-cell clones before and after primary and booster YFV17D yellow fever vaccination.

The sample's treatment or condition label, in plain terms: live attenuated yellow fever vaccine strain. A standard Ficoll-Paque protocol was used to isolate PBMCs from peripheral blood. CD4 and CD8 T-cell fractions were isolated with Dynabeads CD4 and CD8 positive selection kits. RNA was extracted with TriZol from bulk PBMCs, CD4 and CD8 fractions, and dextramer-positive and dextramer-negative fractions. The full study reports these points: Compared with the primary T-cell response, the secondary T-cell response was faster but weaker, reaching its peak on day 5 rather than on day 15. FACS-sorted repertoires could contain abundant contaminating clonotypes from the bulk population, so computational filtering was required. Most clones expanded after primary vaccination were re-detected after the booster (about 95% of CD4 and approximately 89% of CD8), suggesting broad memory maintenance. Only a couple of donors were included in the study, so the extent to which the findings can be generalized is limited. A small fraction of clonotypes showed up in both the CD4 and CD8 compartments, probably as a result of convergent recombination.

Cut back by 0 bases and 2 bases, the V and J ends lie 8 bases apart. The CDR3 runs 14 amino acids, cysteine and phenylalanine included. Just the 42-base CDR3 DNA is kept, in frame starting at base 1. As encoded in the germline V gene (reference sequence), CDR1 is DFQATT while CDR2 is SNEGSKA. This clonotype appeared many times. The specificity of this receptor is unknown. No base quality information exists; no much larger clone differs at one position. TCR cDNA was synthesized by 5'RACE template switching, which introduced a universal primer site and unique molecular identifiers. Priming for cDNA synthesis came from both the TCR alpha and TCR beta constant segments. Library amplification involved two PCR steps, and the second step added sample barcodes and sequencing adapters. Sequencing of libraries was performed on Illumina HiSeq 2500 (2x100 bp) or NovaSeq (2x150 bp). The published analysis was carried out like this. MIGEC handled demultiplexing of reads and collapsing into UMI consensus sequences, while MiXCR performed V(D)J alignment. Using edgeR on replicate PBMC samples, clonotypes were called vaccine-responding if FDR was below 0.01 and the log2 fold change was above 5 up to day 15. Each bulk clonotype was labeled CD4 or CD8 based on which sequenced repertoire, CD4 or CD8, contained the clonotype at higher abundance. TCRdb reran the public reads through fastp at Q25 and MiXCR, keeping productive beta chains. Each entry is one CDR3 protein sequence, shown with its most common DNA and genes. TCRdb, rather than the study authors, made the V and J calls. A total of 110,000 to 150,000 distinct CDR3 sequences appear in this sample, approximately 6.6% of them only once. Approximately 0.67% of the sample is held by the ten biggest clonotypes.

The TCR was taken from a man younger than 45 who received the YFV17D yellow fever vaccine. This specimen consisted of CD4+ T cells sorted from PBMCs, obtained 10 days after the yellow fever booster vaccination. The chain couples TRBV20-1 to TRBJ1-5, with a weak D call of TRBD1 (5 bases match). The nucleotide sequence reads TGCAGTGCTAGAGAGACGACAGGCAATCAGCCCCAGCATTTT. The resulting protein is CSARETTGNQPQHF.